The entry below gives a single TCR beta chain sequence along with its context. Its antigen is as yet unknown. This entry belongs to a study of cytomegalovirus exposure and HLA in healthy donors. On the study more broadly: A later analysis reported the same platform for the approximately 110 validation repertoires and the roughly 650 first-cohort repertoires.

Generated by immunoSEQ multiplex PCR, the TCRdb table keeps only in-frame clones and is missing some. The sample yields around 260,000 clones, around 90% seen once. Findings and limits, study-wide: According to the study, 180 or so TCR beta chains were cytomegalovirus-associated.

V gave up 1 base and J gave up 8 bases; unmatched junction bases: 10. Germline lookup yields CDR1 SGHDT and CDR2 YYEEEE. This CDR3 is 16 amino acids long. Sequenced material: PBMCs. The TCR comes from a woman in her twenties or thirties in good health and CMV-seronegative. The chain is built from TRBV5-6 and TRBJ2-1; 9 bases agree with TRBD2. CDR3 nucleotide sequence: TGTGCCAGCAGCTTGATGTCGGCGGGAGGGTTGGATGAGCAGTTCTTC. Translation gives CASSLMSAGGLDEQFF.